One sample yielded the 12 T cell receptor beta chains listed below, sequenced in a study of T cell clones after liver transplantation. Libraries were prepared by immunoSEQ multiplex PCR; TCRdb keeps only in-frame clonotypes and omits some of them. This table holds about 70,000 clones, about four fifths found once. The sample here was CD4+ T cells from blood, taken 12 months after liver transplant. The receptor set was obtained from a human patient who received a liver transplant. Some T cells may arise from the graft donor.

About this clone: This sample also contains other DNA sequences that code for the same CDR3. This sequence joins TRBV18 and TRBJ2-5; D is ambiguous. Germline V CDR1 and CDR2: KGHSH, LQKENI. V gave up 3 bases and J gave up 2 bases, with 7 bases separating them. The CDR3 sequence is 13 residues long. The CDR3 here is CASSPRLQETQYF. CDR3 DNA: TGTGCCAGCTCACCCCGCCTACAAGAGACCCAGTACTTC.

The chain is built from TRBV5-1 and TRBJ2-4; a weak D match, TRBD2 (7 bases). The CDR3 is 16 amino acids. CDR1 and CDR2 (germline): SGHRS, YFSETQ. V was trimmed by 0 bases and J by 4 bases, leaving 14 bases between them. CDR3: CASSLDPRGGKNIQYF. For the CDR3, the DNA is TGCGCCAGCAGCTTGGACCCTAGGGGGGGGAAAAACATTCAGTACTTC. Filled out from reference TRBV5-1 and TRBJ2-4, the complete variable domain reads KAGVTQTPRYLIKTRGQQVTLSCSPISGHRSVSWYQQTPGQGLQFLFEYFSETQRNKGNFPGRFSGRQFSNSRSEMNVSTLELGDSALYLCASSLDPRGGKNIQYFGAGTRLSVL.

This chain links TRBV5-1 with TRBJ2-1; D is uncertain. The CDR3 totals 13 residues. Germline CDR1 SGHRS, CDR2 YFSETQ. V gave up 0 bases and J gave up 9 bases, with 10 bases separating them. CDR3 in amino acids: CASSLGVSREQFF. The CDR3 DNA is TGCGCCAGCAGCTTGGGGGTTAGCCGTGAGCAGTTCTTC.

This clone has only a few counts. The genes are TRBV5-1 and TRBJ2-1; TRBD2 matches 11 bases. The V segment lost 3 bases and the J segment 9 bases; nucleotides outside the gene matches: 8. In germline, CDR1 is SGHRS, CDR2 YFSETQ. The CDR3 has 15 residues. The CDR3, as DNA: TGCGCCAGCAGCTCCACTAGCGGGGGCCGAGGTGAGCAGTTCTTC. This sequence encodes CASSSTSGGRGEQFF.

The chain couples TRBV6-1 to TRBJ2-7; D possibly uses TRBD1 or TRBD2 (7 bases each). Per the germline V gene, CDR1 is MNHNS and CDR2 is SASEGT. CDR3 length: 15 residues. V was pared by 6 bases and J by 4 bases, with 19 bases between. The CDR3 sequence: CASSSEGQGGYEQYF. CDR3 DNA sequence: TGTGCCAGCAGCTCCGAGGGGCAGGGGGGGTACGAGCAGTACTTC.

This sequence joins TRBV28 and TRBJ2-1, with a weak D call TRBD1 (5 bases). Germline loops: CDR1 MDHEN, CDR2 SYDVKM. This CDR3 contains 14 residues. Trimming cost V 4 bases and J 2 bases, with 9 bases left between them. CDR3 DNA: TGTGCCAGCAGTTGGGGCGGACCCTACAATGAGCAGTTCTTC. Protein: CASSWGGPYNEQFF.

The rearrangement joins TRBV9 to TRBJ1-1; unclear D gene. The CDR3 runs to 14 residues. The V gene lost 3 bases and the J gene lost 6 bases, with 15 bases spanning the gap. Germline V gene sequence: CDR1 SGDLS, CDR2 YYNGEE. In DNA form, the CDR3 reads TGTGCCAGCAGCGGTGCAAGTACGGGTTCTGAAGCTTTCTTT. This sequence encodes CASSGASTGSEAFF.

This clone was seen only a few times. The chain carries TRBV10-3 and TRBJ1-5; TRBD1 is a possible D gene (5 bases). The germline V gene encodes CDR1 ENHRY and CDR2 SYGVKD. The CDR3 extends over 15 amino acids. Trimming pared 2 bases from V and 6 bases from J, leaving 14 bases between. CDR3: CAISEGRAPSQPQHF. The CDR3 DNA sequence: TGTGCCATCAGTGAGGGCAGGGCCCCCAGTCAGCCCCAGCATTTT.

This chain joins TRBV6-5 and TRBJ1-1; D unclear. The germline gives CDR1 MNHEY, CDR2 SVGAGI. V lost 4 bases and J 4 bases, leaving 10 bases between the germline ends. This CDR3 region has 13 residues. CDR3 sequence: CASSWVSGTEAFF. CDR3 nucleotides: TGTGCCAGCAGTTGGGTGTCTGGCACTGAAGCTTTCTTT.

This CDR3 reads CASSGAKNTEAFF. The CDR3 nucleotides are TGTGCCAGCAGTGGAGCCAAGAACACTGAAGCTTTCTTT. V usage is TRBV6-6 and J usage is TRBJ1-1; D remains unclear. V dropped 5 bases and J dropped 1 base, with 8 bases sitting between them. Germline loops: CDR1 MNHNY, CDR2 SVGAGI (reference sequence). The CDR3 runs 13 residues.

The chain is built from TRBV29-1 and TRBJ1-1; D gene uncertain. This CDR3 spans 12 amino acids. Germline V CDR1 and CDR2: SQVTM, ANQGSEA. The V end lost 7 bases, the J end lost 1 base, and 10 bases lay between the germline ends. The CDR3 region has the DNA TGCAGCGGAAAACATCAGAACACTGAAGCTTTCTTT. It codes for CSGKHQNTEAFF.

J is TRBJ1-2 and V is TRBV9, with TRBD1 as a possible D gene (5 bases). V dropped 0 bases and J dropped 4 bases, with 7 bases sitting between them. Looked up from germline, CDR1 is SGDLS and CDR2 is YYNGEE. The CDR3 runs to 13 residues. CDR3 in amino acids: CASSVGGTYGYTF. Written as DNA, the CDR3 is TGTGCCAGCAGCGTAGGGGGCACCTATGGCTACACCTTC.